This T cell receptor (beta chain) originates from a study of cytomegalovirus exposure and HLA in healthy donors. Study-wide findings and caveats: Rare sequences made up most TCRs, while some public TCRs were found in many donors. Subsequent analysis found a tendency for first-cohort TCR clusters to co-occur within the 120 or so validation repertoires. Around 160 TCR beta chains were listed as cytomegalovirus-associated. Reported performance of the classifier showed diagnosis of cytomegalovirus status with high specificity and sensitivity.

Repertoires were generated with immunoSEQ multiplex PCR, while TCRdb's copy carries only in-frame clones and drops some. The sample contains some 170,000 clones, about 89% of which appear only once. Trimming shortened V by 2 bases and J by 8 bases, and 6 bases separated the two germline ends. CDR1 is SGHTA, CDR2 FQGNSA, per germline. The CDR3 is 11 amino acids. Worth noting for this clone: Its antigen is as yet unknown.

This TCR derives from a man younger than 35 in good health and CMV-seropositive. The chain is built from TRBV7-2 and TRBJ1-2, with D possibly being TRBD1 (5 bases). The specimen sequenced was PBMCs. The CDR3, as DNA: TGTGCCAGCAGCTTAAGGGGAGGCTACACCTTC. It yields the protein CASSLRGGYTF.